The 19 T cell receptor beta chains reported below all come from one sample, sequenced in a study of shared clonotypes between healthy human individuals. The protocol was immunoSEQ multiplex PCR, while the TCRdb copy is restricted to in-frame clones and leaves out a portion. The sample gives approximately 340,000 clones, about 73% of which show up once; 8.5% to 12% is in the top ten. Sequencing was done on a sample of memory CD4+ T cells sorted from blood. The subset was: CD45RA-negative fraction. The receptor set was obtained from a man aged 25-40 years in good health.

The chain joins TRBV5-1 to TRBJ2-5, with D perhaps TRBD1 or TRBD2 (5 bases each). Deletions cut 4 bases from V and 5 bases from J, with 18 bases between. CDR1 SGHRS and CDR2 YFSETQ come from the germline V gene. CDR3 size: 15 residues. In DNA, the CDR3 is TGCGCCAGCAGCCTCGGTGGCCCCTGGGGGGAGACCCAGTACTTC. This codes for CASSLGGPWGETQYF.

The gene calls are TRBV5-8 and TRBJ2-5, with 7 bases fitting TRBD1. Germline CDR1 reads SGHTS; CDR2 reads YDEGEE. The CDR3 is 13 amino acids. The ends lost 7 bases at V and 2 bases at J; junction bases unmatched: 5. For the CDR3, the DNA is TGTGCCAGCGCAAGGGGGCTACAAGAGACCCAGTACTTC. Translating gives CASARGLQETQYF.

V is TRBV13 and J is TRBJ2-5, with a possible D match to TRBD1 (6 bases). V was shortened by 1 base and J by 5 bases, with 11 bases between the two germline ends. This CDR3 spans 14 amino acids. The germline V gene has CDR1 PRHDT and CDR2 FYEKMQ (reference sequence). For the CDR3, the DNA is TGTGCCAGCAGCTTAGATAGGGGGTTGGAGACCCAGTACTTC. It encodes CASSLDRGLETQYF. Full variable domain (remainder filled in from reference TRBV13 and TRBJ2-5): AAGVIQSPRHLIKEKRETATLKCYPIPRHDTVYWYQQGPGQDPQFLISFYEKMQSDKGSIPDRFSAQQFSDYHSELNMSSLELGDSALYFCASSLDRGLETQYFGPGTRLLVL.

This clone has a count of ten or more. CDR3 nucleotide sequence: TGTGCCAGTAGTAGAATAAATCAGCCCCAGCATTTT. Amino acid sequence: CASSRINQPQHF. V is TRBV19 and J is TRBJ1-5; D uncertain. Germline CDR1 is LNHDA and CDR2 is SQIVND (reference sequence). The CDR3 spans 12 residues. V lost 4 bases to trimming and J lost 4 bases, with 5 bases between them. The whole variable domain, remainder taken from reference TRBV19 and TRBJ1-5, is DGGITQSPKYLFRKEGQNVTLSCEQNLNHDAMYWYRQDPGQGLRLIYYSQIVNDFQKGDIAEGYSVSREKKESFPLTVTSAQKNPTAFYLCASSRINQPQHFGDGTRLSIL.

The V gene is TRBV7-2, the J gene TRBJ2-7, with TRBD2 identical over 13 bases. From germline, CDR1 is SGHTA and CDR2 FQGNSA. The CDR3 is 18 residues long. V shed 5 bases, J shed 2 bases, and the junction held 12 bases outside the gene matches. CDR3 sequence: CASSPIQRTSGRTYEQYF. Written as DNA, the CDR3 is TGTGCCAGCAGCCCCATCCAAAGGACTAGCGGGAGAACCTACGAGCAGTACTTC.

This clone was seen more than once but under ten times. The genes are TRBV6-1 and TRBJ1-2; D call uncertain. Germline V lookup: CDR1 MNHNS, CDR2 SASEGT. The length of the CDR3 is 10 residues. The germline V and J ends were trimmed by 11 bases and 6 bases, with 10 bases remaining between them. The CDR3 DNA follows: TGTGCCGTTGGACGGGATGGCTACACCTTC. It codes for CAVGRDGYTF.

CDR3 nucleotides: TGTGCCAGCTCACTAAACAGGGGGGGCCCTGAAGCTTTCTTT. Amino acids: CASSLNRGGPEAFF. This chain uses TRBV18 with TRBJ1-1, with 8 nucleotides matching TRBD1. Germline V gives CDR1 KGHSH, CDR2 LQKENI. V lost 4 bases to trimming and J lost 6 bases; unmatched junction nucleotides: 7. This CDR3 has 14 amino acids.

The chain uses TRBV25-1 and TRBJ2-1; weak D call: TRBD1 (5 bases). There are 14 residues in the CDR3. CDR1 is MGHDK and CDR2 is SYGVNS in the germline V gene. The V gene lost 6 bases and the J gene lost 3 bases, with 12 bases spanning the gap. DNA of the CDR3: TGTGCCAGCAGCGCAGGGTGGGGCTACAATGAGCAGTTCTTC. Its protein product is CASSAGWGYNEQFF.

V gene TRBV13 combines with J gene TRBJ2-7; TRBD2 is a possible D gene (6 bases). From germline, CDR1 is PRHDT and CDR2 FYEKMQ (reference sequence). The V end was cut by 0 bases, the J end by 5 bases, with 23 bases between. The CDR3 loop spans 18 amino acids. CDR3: CASSLGNGSPGVVHEQYF. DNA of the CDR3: TGTGCCAGCAGCTTAGGCAATGGTTCTCCGGGGGTTGTCCACGAGCAGTACTTC.

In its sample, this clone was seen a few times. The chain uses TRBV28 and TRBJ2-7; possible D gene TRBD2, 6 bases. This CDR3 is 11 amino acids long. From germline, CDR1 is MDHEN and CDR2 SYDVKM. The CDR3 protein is CPGTSPGEQYF. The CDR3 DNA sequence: TGTCCAGGGACTTCCCCCGGCGAGCAGTACTTC. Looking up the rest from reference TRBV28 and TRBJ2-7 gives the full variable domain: DVKVTQSSRYLVKRTGEKVFLECVQDMDHENMFWYRQDPGLGLRLIYFSYDVKMKEKGDIPEGYSVSREKKERFSLILESASTNQTSMYLCPGTSPGEQYFGPGTRLTVT.

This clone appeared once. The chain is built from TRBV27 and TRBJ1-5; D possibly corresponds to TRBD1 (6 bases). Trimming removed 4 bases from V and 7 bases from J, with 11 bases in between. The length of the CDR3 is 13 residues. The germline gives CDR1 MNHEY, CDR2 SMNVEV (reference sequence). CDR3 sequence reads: CASSYRASQPQHF. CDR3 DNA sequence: TGTGCCAGCAGTTACAGGGCCAGCCAGCCCCAGCATTTT.

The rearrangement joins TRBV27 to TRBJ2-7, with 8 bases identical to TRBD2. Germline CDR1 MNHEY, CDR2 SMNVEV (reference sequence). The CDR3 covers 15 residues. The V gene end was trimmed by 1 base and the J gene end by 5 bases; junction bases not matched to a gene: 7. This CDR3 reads CASSLYGTRSDEQYF. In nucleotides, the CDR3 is TGTGCCAGCAGTTTATATGGGACTAGGAGCGACGAGCAGTACTTC.

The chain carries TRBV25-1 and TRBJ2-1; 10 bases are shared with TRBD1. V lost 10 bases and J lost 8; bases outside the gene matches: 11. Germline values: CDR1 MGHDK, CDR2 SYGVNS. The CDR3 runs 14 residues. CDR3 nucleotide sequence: TGTGCCACTGGGGGGACAGGGGCTAGAGATGAGCAGTTCTTC. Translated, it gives CATGGTGARDEQFF.

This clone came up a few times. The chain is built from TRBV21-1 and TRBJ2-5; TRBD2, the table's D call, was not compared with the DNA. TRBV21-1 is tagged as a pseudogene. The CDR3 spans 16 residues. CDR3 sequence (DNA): TGTGCCAGCAGCAAGTTCGGAGCGGGAGGGGTGGAGACCCAGTACTTC. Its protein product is CASSKFGAGGVETQYF.

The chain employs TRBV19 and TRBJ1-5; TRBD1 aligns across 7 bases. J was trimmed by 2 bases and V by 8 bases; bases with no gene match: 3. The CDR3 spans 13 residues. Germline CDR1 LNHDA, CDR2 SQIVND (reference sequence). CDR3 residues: CASVDRGNQPQHF. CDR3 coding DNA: TGTGCCAGTGTAGACAGGGGCAATCAGCCCCAGCATTTT.

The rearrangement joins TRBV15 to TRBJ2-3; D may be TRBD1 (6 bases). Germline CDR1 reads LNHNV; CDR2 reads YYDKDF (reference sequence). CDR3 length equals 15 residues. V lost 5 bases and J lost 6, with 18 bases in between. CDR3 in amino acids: CATSLRTQGMDTQYF. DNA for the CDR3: TGTGCCACCAGCCTCAGGACACAGGGAATGGATACGCAGTATTTT.

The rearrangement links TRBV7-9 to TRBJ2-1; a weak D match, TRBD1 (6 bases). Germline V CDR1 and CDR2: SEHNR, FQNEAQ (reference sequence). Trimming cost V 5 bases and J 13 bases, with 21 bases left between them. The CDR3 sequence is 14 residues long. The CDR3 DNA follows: TGTGCCAGCAGCCACAGTGTCAGGGGTTTGGTCCAGTTCTTC. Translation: CASSHSVRGLVQFF.

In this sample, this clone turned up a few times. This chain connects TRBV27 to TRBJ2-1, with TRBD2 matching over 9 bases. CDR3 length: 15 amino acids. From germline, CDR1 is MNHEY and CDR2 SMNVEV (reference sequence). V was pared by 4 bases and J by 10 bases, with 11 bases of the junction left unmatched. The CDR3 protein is CASSSSREGFSEQFF. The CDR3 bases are TGTGCCAGCAGTTCCTCGCGGGAGGGTTTTTCCGAGCAGTTCTTC.

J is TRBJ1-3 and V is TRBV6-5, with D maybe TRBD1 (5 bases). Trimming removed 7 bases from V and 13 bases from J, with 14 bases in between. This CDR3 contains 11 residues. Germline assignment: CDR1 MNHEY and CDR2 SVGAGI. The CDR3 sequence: CASKGPTRIYF. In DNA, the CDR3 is TGTGCCAGCAAGGGACCGACTCGGATATATTTT.